This is a list of T cell receptor beta chains from one sample in a study of blood T cell repertoires in COVID-19. Clones were read by immunoSEQ multiplex PCR, and TCRdb kept only the in-frame ones, dropping some. Of about 160,000 clones in the sample, more than 85% are singletons; the top ten hold around 0.63%. Sequenced: peripheral blood. All receptors derive from a man aged 55 to 70 with COVID-19, enrolled during active disease. Both conserved end residues are part of each CDR3. D genes are given only for firm matches. Size is stated for part of the rows, as once, few or many counts, or as a class when the clone is expanded.

D: .; size: .; V: TRBV28; J: TRBJ1-2; CDR3: CASSKHGNYGYTF; DNA: TGTGCCAGCAGTAAACATGGTAACTATGGCTACACCTTC
D: TRBD2; size: few; V: TRBV7-8; J: TRBJ2-3; CDR3: CASSLSRLADTDTQYF; DNA: TGTGCCAGCAGCTTAAGCCGCCTAGCGGACACAGATACGCAGTATTTT
D: TRBD1; size: few; V: TRBV9; J: TRBJ1-6; CDR3: CASSTPQGASSPLHF; DNA: TGTGCCAGCAGCACACCTCAGGGGGCGAGTTCACCCCTCCACTTT
D: TRBD2; size: .; V: TRBV7-9; J: TRBJ2-3; CDR3: CASSSPGLAGGQGDTQYF; DNA: TGTGCCAGCAGCTCGCCGGGACTAGCGGGAGGGCAAGGAGATACGCAGTATTTT
D: .; size: .; V: TRBV18; J: TRBJ2-3; CDR3: CASSPGQTSTDTQYF; DNA: TGTGCCAGCTCACCAGGACAGACTAGCACAGATACGCAGTATTTT
D: TRBD2; size: once; V: TRBV6-6; J: TRBJ2-7; CDR3: CASSYGSGNRYEQYF; DNA: TGTGCCAGCAGTTACGGTAGCGGGAACCGTTACGAGCAGTACTTC
D: TRBD1; size: once; V: TRBV19; J: TRBJ1-2; CDR3: CASSLDRIRGIIYGYTF; DNA: TGTGCCAGTAGTCTAGATCGGATCAGGGGGATTATCTATGGCTACACCTTC
D: TRBD1; size: many; V: TRBV9; J: TRBJ1-1; CDR3: CASSVDRGGVTEAFF; DNA: TGTGCCAGCAGCGTCGACAGGGGAGGGGTCACTGAAGCTTTCTTT
D: TRBD1; size: .; V: TRBV3-1/TRBV3-2; J: TRBJ1-5; CDR3: CASSPGQGAKPQHF; DNA: TGTGCCAGCAGCCCCGGACAGGGGGCGAAACCCCAGCATTTT
D: TRBD1; size: once; V: TRBV2; J: TRBJ1-1; CDR3: CASSSLTGGTEAFF; DNA: TGTGCCAGCAGTTCATTGACAGGGGGCACTGAAGCTTTCTTT
D: TRBD2; size: .; V: TRBV19; J: TRBJ2-2; CDR3: CASSINPAGAAGELFF; DNA: TGTGCCAGTAGTATTAATCCAGCGGGAGCTGCCGGGGAGCTGTTTTTT
D: .; size: .; V: TRBV30; J: TRBJ1-5; CDR3: CAWSVMERQRDNQPQHF; DNA: TGTGCCTGGAGTGTAATGGAAAGGCAGCGGGACAATCAGCCCCAGCATTTT
D: .; size: .; V: TRBV7-8; J: TRBJ2-3; CDR3: CASIPGGPTDTQYF; DNA: TGTGCCAGTATACCCGGGGGGCCCACAGATACGCAGTATTTT
D: TRBD2; size: once; V: TRBV19; J: TRBJ2-1; CDR3: CASTSIYAGGFDEQFF; DNA: TGTGCCAGTACCTCGATTTATGCGGGAGGGTTCGATGAGCAGTTCTTC
D: TRBD1; size: .; V: TRBV7-7; J: TRBJ2-1; CDR3: CASSLAGTGNNEQFF; DNA: TGTGCTAGCAGCTTGGCCGGGACAGGCAACAATGAGCAGTTCTTC
D: TRBD2; size: .; V: TRBV25-1; J: TRBJ2-1; CDR3: CASSELIAGVDNEQFF; DNA: TGTGCCAGCAGTGAACTCATAGCGGGAGTGGACAATGAGCAGTTCTTC
D: .; size: few; V: TRBV18; J: TRBJ2-5; CDR3: CASSSTEETQYF; DNA: TGTGCCAGCTCAAGCACAGAAGAGACCCAGTACTTC
D: TRBD1; size: .; V: TRBV7-2; J: TRBJ1-3; CDR3: CASSPISRGRGNTIYF; DNA: TGTGCCAGCAGCCCTATCTCCAGGGGGCGAGGAAACACCATATATTTT
D: .; size: .; V: TRBV18; J: TRBJ1-2; CDR3: CASSSFRQSNYGYTF; DNA: TGTGCCAGCTCATCTTTTAGACAGTCTAACTATGGCTACACCTTC
D: TRBD2; size: .; V: TRBV7-9; J: TRBJ2-1; CDR3: CASSYSGGWSEQFF; DNA: TGTGCCAGCAGCTATAGCGGGGGGTGGAGTGAGCAGTTCTTC
D: .; size: .; V: TRBV24-1; J: TRBJ2-1; CDR3: CATSDTVYNEQFF; DNA: TGTGCCACCAGTGATACGGTTTACAATGAGCAGTTCTTC
D: .; size: .; V: TRBV12-3/TRBV12-4; J: TRBJ2-5; CDR3: CASSLAGLQTQYF; DNA: TGTGCCAGCAGTTTGGCAGGTTTGCAGACCCAGTACTTC
D: TRBD1; size: .; V: TRBV4-3; J: TRBJ1-4; CDR3: CASSQGQGIPNEKLFF; DNA: TGCGCCAGCAGCCAAGGACAGGGGATCCCTAATGAAAAACTGTTTTTT
D: .; size: .; V: TRBV29-1; J: TRBJ2-5; CDR3: CSVAWEVQETQYF; DNA: TGCAGCGTAGCATGGGAGGTCCAAGAGACCCAGTACTTC
D: TRBD1; size: .; V: TRBV6-6; J: TRBJ1-4; CDR3: CASSPRQGKSIF; DNA: TGTGCCAGCAGTCCACGACAGGGAAAGTCTATCTTT
D: TRBD2; size: .; V: TRBV10-3; J: TRBJ2-5; CDR3: CAISESSPGGTQYF; DNA: TGTGCCATCAGTGAGTCTTCTCCGGGGGGAACCCAGTACTTC
D: TRBD2; size: .; V: TRBV7-8; J: TRBJ2-1; CDR3: CASKRRETYNEQFF; DNA: TGTGCCAGCAAACGGCGGGAGACATACAATGAGCAGTTCTTC
D: .; size: .; V: TRBV7-6; J: TRBJ2-1; CDR3: CASGSRNNEQFF; DNA: TGTGCCAGCGGGAGTCGGAACAATGAGCAGTTCTTC
D: .; size: .; V: TRBV7-2; J: TRBJ1-5; CDR3: CASSLNPAGLNQPQHF; DNA: TGTGCCAGCAGCTTAAATCCGGCAGGGCTCAACCAGCCCCAGCATTTT
D: TRBD1; size: .; V: TRBV3-1/TRBV3-2; J: TRBJ2-7; CDR3: CASSQSYRGRGYEQYF; DNA: TGTGCCAGCAGCCAAAGCTACAGGGGGCGCGGGTACGAGCAGTACTTC
D: TRBD1; size: .; V: TRBV7-2; J: TRBJ2-1; CDR3: CASSLEGQAVNEQFF; DNA: TGTGCCAGCAGCTTAGAAGGACAGGCGGTCAATGAGCAGTTCTTC
D: TRBD2; size: .; V: TRBV11-2; J: TRBJ2-5; CDR3: CASSPGYGRGETQYF; DNA: TGTGCCAGCAGCCCCGGTTACGGGAGGGGCGAGACCCAGTACTTC
D: .; size: .; V: TRBV4-3; J: TRBJ1-4; CDR3: CASSRVRTAVTEKLFF; DNA: TGCGCCAGCAGCCGAGTGCGGACAGCAGTAACCGAAAAACTGTTTTTT
D: .; size: .; V: TRBV5-1; J: TRBJ2-7; CDR3: CASSLDSGGYEQYF; DNA: TGCGCCAGCAGCTTGGATAGCGGTGGGTACGAGCAGTACTTC
D: TRBD1; size: .; V: TRBV6-5; J: TRBJ1-5; CDR3: CASSYGGTDSNQPQHF; DNA: TGTGCCAGCAGTTACGGGGGGACAGATAGCAATCAGCCCCAGCATTTT
D: .; size: once; V: TRBV24-1; J: TRBJ2-1; CDR3: CATSDWPWVGGQDNEQFF; DNA: TGTGCCACCAGTGATTGGCCATGGGTGGGGGGGCAGGACAATGAGCAGTTCTTC
D: TRBD1; size: .; V: TRBV18; J: TRBJ1-1; CDR3: CASSPRGQGFGNTEAFF; DNA: TGTGCCAGCTCACCAAGGGGACAGGGGTTCGGTAACACTGAAGCTTTCTTT
D: TRBD2; size: .; V: TRBV18; J: TRBJ2-1; CDR3: CASSPPRTSDYNEQFF; DNA: TGTGCCAGCTCACCACCCAGGACTAGCGACTACAATGAGCAGTTCTTC
D: TRBD1; size: few; V: TRBV7-8; J: TRBJ1-1; CDR3: CASSPPLRDRAGTEAFF; DNA: TGTGCCAGCAGCCCCCCCCTAAGGGACAGAGCGGGCACTGAAGCTTTCTTT
D: .; size: .; V: TRBV6-5; J: TRBJ1-3; CDR3: CASSYSSGSGNTIYF; DNA: TGTGCCAGCAGTTACTCATCGGGATCCGGAAACACCATATATTTT
D: .; size: .; V: TRBV7-9; J: TRBJ1-2; CDR3: CASSLPGAPYGYTF; DNA: TGTGCCAGCAGCTTACCAGGGGCACCCTATGGCTACACCTTC
D: TRBD2; size: .; V: TRBV24-1; J: TRBJ2-5; CDR3: CATSEAGTSGIKETQYF; DNA: TGTGCCACCAGTGAAGCCGGGACTAGCGGGATAAAAGAGACCCAGTACTTC
D: TRBD2; size: once; V: TRBV28; J: TRBJ2-3; CDR3: CASKRGGGGTDTQYF; DNA: TGTGCCAGCAAGCGGGGGGGCGGGGGCACAGATACGCAGTATTTT
D: TRBD1; size: .; V: TRBV6-5; J: TRBJ2-4; CDR3: CASSWGQGKNIQYF; DNA: TGTGCCAGCAGTTGGGGACAGGGCAAAAACATTCAGTACTTC
D: TRBD2; size: .; V: TRBV6-4; J: TRBJ2-3; CDR3: CASSDWTSGYTQYF; DNA: TGTGCCAGCAGTGATTGGACTAGCGGTTATACGCAGTATTTT
D: TRBD1; size: .; V: TRBV5-1; J: TRBJ2-7; CDR3: CASSFQPGGNNEQYF; DNA: TGCGCCAGCAGTTTTCAACCAGGGGGCAATAACGAGCAGTACTTC
D: .; size: .; V: TRBV6-5; J: TRBJ2-7; CDR3: CASSSINEQYF; DNA: TGTGCCAGCAGTTCAATCAACGAGCAGTACTTC
D: .; size: .; V: TRBV21-1; J: TRBJ1-5; CDR3: CASNRFSNQPQHF; DNA: TGTGCCAGCAACCGGTTTAGCAATCAGCCCCAGCATTTT
D: .; size: .; V: TRBV28; J: TRBJ1-2; CDR3: CASSPVVEARGYTF; DNA: TGTGCCAGCAGCCCCGTGGTGGAGGCAAGGGGCTACACCTTC
D: TRBD1; size: .; V: TRBV6-5; J: TRBJ2-5; CDR3: CASRPGQGETQYF; DNA: TGTGCCAGCAGACCCGGACAGGGAGAGACCCAGTACTTC
D: .; size: .; V: TRBV5-5; J: TRBJ2-5; CDR3: CASGAAVQETQYF; DNA: TGTGCCAGCGGTGCGGCAGTCCAAGAGACCCAGTACTTC
D: .; size: .; V: TRBV29-1; J: TRBJ1-2; CDR3: CSVDAGRNYGYTF; DNA: TGCAGCGTTGATGCGGGCCGTAACTATGGCTACACCTTC